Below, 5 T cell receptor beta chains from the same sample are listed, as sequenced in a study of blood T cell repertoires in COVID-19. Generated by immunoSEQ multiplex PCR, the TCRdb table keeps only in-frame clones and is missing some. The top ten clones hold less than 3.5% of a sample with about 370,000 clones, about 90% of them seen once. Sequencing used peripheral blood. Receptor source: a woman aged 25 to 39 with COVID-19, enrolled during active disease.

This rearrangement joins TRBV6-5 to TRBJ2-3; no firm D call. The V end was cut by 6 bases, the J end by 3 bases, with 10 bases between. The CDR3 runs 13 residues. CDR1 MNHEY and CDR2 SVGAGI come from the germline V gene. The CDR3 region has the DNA TGTGCCAGCAGCCCCGCCAGTACAGATACGCAGTATTTT. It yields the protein CASSPASTDTQYF.

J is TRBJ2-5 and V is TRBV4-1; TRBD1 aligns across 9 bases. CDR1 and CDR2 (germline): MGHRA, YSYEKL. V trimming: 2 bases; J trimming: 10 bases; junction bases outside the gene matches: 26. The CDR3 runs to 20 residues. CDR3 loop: CASSQPIPGTGMPQVVVQYF. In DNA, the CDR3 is TGCGCCAGCAGCCAACCAATTCCCGGGACAGGGATGCCGCAAGTAGTGGTCCAGTACTTC.

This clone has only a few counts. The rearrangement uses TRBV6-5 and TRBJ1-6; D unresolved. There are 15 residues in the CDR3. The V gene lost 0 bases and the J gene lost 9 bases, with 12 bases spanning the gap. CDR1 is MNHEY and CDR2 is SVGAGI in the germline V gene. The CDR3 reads CASSYSSYLGSPLHF. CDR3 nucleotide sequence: TGTGCCAGCAGTTACTCGTCGTACCTAGGTTCACCCCTCCACTTT.

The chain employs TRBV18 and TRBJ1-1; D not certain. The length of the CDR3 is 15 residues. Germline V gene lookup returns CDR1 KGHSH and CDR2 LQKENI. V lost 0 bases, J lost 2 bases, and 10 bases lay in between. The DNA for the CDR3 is TGTGCCAGCTCACCACCGGAGGGAGGCAACACTGAAGCTTTCTTT. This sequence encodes CASSPPEGGNTEAFF.

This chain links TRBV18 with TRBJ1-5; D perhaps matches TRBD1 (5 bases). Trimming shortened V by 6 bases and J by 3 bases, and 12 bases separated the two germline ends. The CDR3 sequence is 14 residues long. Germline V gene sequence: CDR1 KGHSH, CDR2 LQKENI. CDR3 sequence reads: CASSPQGTNQPQHF. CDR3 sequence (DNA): TGTGCCAGCTCCCCGCAGGGTACCAATCAGCCCCAGCATTTT.